This T cell receptor (beta chain) was profiled in a study of spatial heterogeneity in lung cancer. Time point noted: sample taken at primary tumor resection. Unsorted samples of tumor, nontumor lung or frozen PBMC had their whole RNA sequenced. Samples were donated by 72 untreated early-stage non-small cell lung cancer patients. This clonotype was counted ten times or more. TCRdb reanalysed the 5' RACE reads using MiXCR and keeps one entry per CDR3 protein. The table shows approximately 44,000 distinct CDR3 sequences, with roughly 15% occurring only once. Trimming removed 2 bases from V and 6 bases from J; junction bases left unmatched: 3. Germline lookup yields CDR1 SGHTA and CDR2 FQGTGA. There are 13 residues in the CDR3.

The gene calls are TRBV7-3 and TRBJ1-1, with TRBD1 matching over 7 bases. Sequenced here: PBMCs, sampled at surgery. The clonotype comes from a male donor with early-stage non-small cell lung cancer. CDR3 protein: CASSLQGVPEAFF. The CDR3 DNA follows: TGTGCCAGCAGCTTACAGGGGGTACCTGAAGCTTTCTTT.